One and the same sample provided the 6 T cell receptor beta chains below, sequenced in a study of blood T cell repertoires in COVID-19. Sequencing used immunoSEQ multiplex PCR; TCRdb keeps in-frame clones, though not all of them. The sample carries about 220,000 clones, 80% recorded once. The source material was peripheral blood. The receptors here all came from a human donor in a cohort sampled during active COVID-19.

This clone has ten or more counts. The chain recombines TRBV6-2 or TRBV6-3 with TRBJ2-2, with D perhaps matching TRBD1 (6 bases). CDR1 is MNHEY, CDR2 SVGEGT, per germline. The CDR3 loop spans 14 amino acids. V shed 5 bases and J shed 5 bases, with 12 bases lying between them. CDR3 amino acids: CASSRTAGTGELFF. In DNA, the CDR3 is TGTGCCAGCAGTCGGACAGCAGGAACCGGGGAGCTGTTTTTT.

The chain carries TRBV11-2 and TRBJ1-2; no clear D gene. CDR1 is SGHAT, CDR2 FQNNGV, per germline. The germline V and J ends were trimmed by 3 bases and 5 bases, with 13 bases remaining between them. This CDR3 has 14 residues. CDR3 residues: CASSFTRETYGYTF. The CDR3 nucleotides are TGTGCCAGCAGCTTCACCCGTGAGACTTATGGCTACACCTTC.

This clone came up once. The chain employs TRBV7-2 and TRBJ2-1, with D possibly matching TRBD1 (5 bases). Trimming pared 8 bases from V and 3 bases from J, leaving 11 bases between. The CDR3 sequence is 13 residues long. From germline, CDR1 is SGHTA and CDR2 FQGNSA. CDR3 in DNA: TGTGCCAGCGGGGCGACAAACTACAATGAGCAGTTCTTC. Its translation: CASGATNYNEQFF. Variable domain in full (rest from reference TRBV7-2 and TRBJ2-1): GAGVSQSPSNKVTEKGKDVELRCDPISGHTALYWYRQSLGQGLEFLIYFQGNSAPDKSGLPSDRFSAERTGGSVSTLTIQRTQQEDSAVYLCASGATNYNEQFFGPGTRLTVL.

This clone was observed a handful of times. V is TRBV9 and J is TRBJ1-1; D unresolved. The CDR3 totals 13 residues. Germline lookup yields CDR1 SGDLS and CDR2 YYNGEE. The V end was cut by 4 bases, the J end by 1 base, with 8 bases between. The chain's CDR3 is CASSFGTNTEAFF. The CDR3 bases are TGTGCCAGCAGCTTTGGCACGAACACTGAAGCTTTCTTT.

V gene TRBV25-1 combines with J gene TRBJ1-6; the D gene is possibly TRBD1 (6 bases). The CDR3 consists of 15 residues. Germline CDR1 reads MGHDK; CDR2 reads SYGVNS. Trimming took 7 bases from V and 9 from J, leaving 19 bases between them. The CDR3 region is CASTPGGGSTSPLHF. The CDR3 DNA reads as TGTGCCAGCACTCCTGGGGGGGGCTCGACTTCACCCCTCCACTTT.

V is TRBV7-6 and J is TRBJ2-2, with 13 bases identical to TRBD2. This CDR3 comprises 18 residues. The ends lost 5 bases at V and 2 bases at J; junction bases unmatched: 8. Germline lookup yields CDR1 SGHVS and CDR2 FNYEAQ. CDR3 protein: CASSLQTSGGPNTGELFF. The CDR3 nucleotides are TGTGCCAGCAGCCTCCAGACTAGCGGGGGGCCTAACACCGGGGAGCTGTTTTTT.